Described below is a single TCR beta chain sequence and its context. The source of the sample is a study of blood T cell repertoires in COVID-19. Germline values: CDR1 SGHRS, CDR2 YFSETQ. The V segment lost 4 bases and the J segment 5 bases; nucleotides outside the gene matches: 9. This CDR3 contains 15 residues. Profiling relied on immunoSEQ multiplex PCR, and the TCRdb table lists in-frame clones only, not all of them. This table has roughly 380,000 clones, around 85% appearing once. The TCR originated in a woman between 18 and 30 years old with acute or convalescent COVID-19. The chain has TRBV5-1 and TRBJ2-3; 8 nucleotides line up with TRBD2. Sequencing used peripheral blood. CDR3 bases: TGCGCCAGCAGCATCCCGGGACTAGAAGTAGATACGCAGTATTTT. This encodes CASSIPGLEVDTQYF. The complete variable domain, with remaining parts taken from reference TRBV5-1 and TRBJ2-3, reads KAGVTQTPRYLIKTRGQQVTLSCSPISGHRSVSWYQQTPGQGLQFLFEYFSETQRNKGNFPGRFSGRQFSNSRSEMNVSTLELGDSALYLCASSIPGLEVDTQYFGPGTRLTVL.